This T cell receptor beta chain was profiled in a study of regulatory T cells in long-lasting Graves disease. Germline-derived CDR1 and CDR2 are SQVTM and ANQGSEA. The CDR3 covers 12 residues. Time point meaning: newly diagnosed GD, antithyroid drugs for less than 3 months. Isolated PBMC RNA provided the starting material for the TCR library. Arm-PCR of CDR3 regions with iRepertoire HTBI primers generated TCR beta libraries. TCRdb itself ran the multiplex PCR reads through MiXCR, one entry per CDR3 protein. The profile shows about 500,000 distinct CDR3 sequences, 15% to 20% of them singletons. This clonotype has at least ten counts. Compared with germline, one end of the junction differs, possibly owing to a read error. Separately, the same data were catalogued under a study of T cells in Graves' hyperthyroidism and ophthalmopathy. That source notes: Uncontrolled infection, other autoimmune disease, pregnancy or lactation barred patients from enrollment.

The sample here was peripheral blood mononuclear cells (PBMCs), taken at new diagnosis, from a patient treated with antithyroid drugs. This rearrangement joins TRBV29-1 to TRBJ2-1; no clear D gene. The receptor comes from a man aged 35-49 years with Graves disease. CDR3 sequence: CSVEASYNEQFF. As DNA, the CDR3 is TGCAGCGTAGAAGCGTCCTACAATGAGCAGTTCTTC.